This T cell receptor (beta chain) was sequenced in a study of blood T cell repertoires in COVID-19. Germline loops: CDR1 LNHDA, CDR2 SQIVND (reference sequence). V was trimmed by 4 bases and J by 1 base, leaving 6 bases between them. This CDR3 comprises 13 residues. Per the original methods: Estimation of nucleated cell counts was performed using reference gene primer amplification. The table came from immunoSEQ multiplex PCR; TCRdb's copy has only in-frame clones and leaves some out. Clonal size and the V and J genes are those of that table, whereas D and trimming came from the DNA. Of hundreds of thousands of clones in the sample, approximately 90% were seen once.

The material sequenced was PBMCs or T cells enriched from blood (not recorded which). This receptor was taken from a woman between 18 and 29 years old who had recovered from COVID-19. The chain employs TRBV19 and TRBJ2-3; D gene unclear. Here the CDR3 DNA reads TGTGCCAGTAGTACAACAGGCACAGATACGCAGTATTTT. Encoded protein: CASSTTGTDTQYF.